This record concerns one T cell receptor (beta chain) sequence. The antigen remains unidentified. In germline, CDR1 is MNHEY, CDR2 SVGAGI. V gave up 6 bases and J gave up 0 bases; unmatched junction bases: 4. This CDR3 is 15 amino acids long. These data come from a study of naive and memory T cell subsets. Alpha and beta constant region primers primed reverse transcription for blood and skin samples. Ligated cDNA underwent four rounds of PCR with nested alpha and beta constant region primers and SP2. One entry per CDR3 protein, called by TCRdb with MiXCR from the UMI-ligation and nested PCR reads. The data contain under 20,000 distinct CDR3 sequences, roughly 9.8% of them singletons. Study results and limitations: The RNA method is potentially sensitive to activation and differentiation changes.

Regarding treatment: skin biopsy from PPD injection site in Mantoux-positive individual. Reverse transcription used DNase-treated unsorted total RNA, aiming for about 1 to 1000 ng. The library had UMIs added by 3' ligation of an oligonucleotide to TCR cDNA. Tuberculin skin test biopsies were taken where PPD was injected in Mantoux-positive people. The TCR sequence derives from an adult in good health. This chain connects TRBV6-5 to TRBJ1-3, with 8 bases matching TRBD1. This material consisted of skin, taken from a tuberculin skin test site. This CDR3 is CASSLTGGSGNTIYF. CDR3 bases: TGTGCCAGCAGCCTCACAGGGGGCTCTGGAAACACCATATATTTT.